One T cell receptor (beta chain) is described in this entry. Original processing notes: Reference gene primer amplification gave estimated nucleated cell counts. Generated by immunoSEQ multiplex PCR, the TCRdb table keeps only in-frame clones and is missing some. The V and J calls and clone size were taken over from that table, and D and trimming were inferred from the DNA. The repertoire has 470,000 or so clones, approximately 85% of them found once; the top ten carry 3% to 4%. These data come from a study of blood T cell repertoires in COVID-19. The wider study: Samples came from the United States, Italy and Spain, spanning acute and convalescent COVID-19. Nucleic acid was either cDNA or gDNA, and it came from T cells, B-cell-depleted T cells, or PBMCs.

V lost 6 bases to trimming and J lost 5 bases; unmatched junction nucleotides: 10. Germline V gene sequence: CDR1 KGHSH, CDR2 LQKENI. CDR3 length: 15 residues. The sequence was collected from a human donor in a cohort sampled during active COVID-19. V is TRBV18 and J is TRBJ2-7, with 10 nucleotides matching TRBD1. Sequenced sample: peripheral blood. CDR3 nucleotides: TGTGCCAGCTCGCCTATCCGGGACAGGGGCGACGAGCAGTACTTC. Protein product: CASSPIRDRGDEQYF.